This TCR beta chain was recovered during a study of T cell responses to AZD1222 COVID-19 vaccine. Produced via immunoSEQ multiplex PCR; TCRdb's table is partial and in-frame only. The table records 100,000 to 150,000 clones, around 87% of them present only once. The CDR3 runs 12 residues. The V end lost 4 bases, the J end lost 2 bases, and 0 bases lay between the germline ends. CDR1 LNHDA and CDR2 SQIVND come from the germline V gene (reference sequence). The chain uses TRBV19 and TRBJ1-6; the D is unclear. This TCR was sampled from an adult in good health. Sequenced material: peripheral blood, taken on day 0 of AZD1222 vaccination. The CDR3 region is CASSTYNSPLHF. CDR3 sequence (DNA): TGTGCCAGTAGTACCTATAATTCACCCCTCCACTTT.